This is a list of T cell receptor beta chains from one sample in a study of blood T cell repertoires in COVID-19. Repertoires were generated with immunoSEQ multiplex PCR, while TCRdb's copy carries only in-frame clones and drops some. The sample has just over 35,000 clones, roughly 88% seen once. Sequencing was performed on peripheral blood. The receptors were gathered from a human donor in a cohort sampled during active COVID-19. CDR3s include the opening cysteine and the closing phenylalanine or tryptophan. The order of the fields is V gene, J gene, CDR3 protein.

v_gene: TRBV6-5; j_gene: TRBJ2-3; CDR3aa: CASSNGQGLDTQYF
v_gene: TRBV27; j_gene: TRBJ2-3; CDR3aa: CASSDGLAVLTDTQYF
v_gene: TRBV27; j_gene: TRBJ2-7; CDR3aa: CASSFEASDTYEQYF
v_gene: TRBV19; j_gene: TRBJ1-4; CDR3aa: CASSNPAAGGKLFF
v_gene: TRBV10-3; j_gene: TRBJ2-2; CDR3aa: CAISNGQGAAGELFF
v_gene: TRBV7-8; j_gene: TRBJ1-6; CDR3aa: CASRQSGISPLHF
v_gene: TRBV19; j_gene: TRBJ2-5; CDR3aa: CASSITGGGETQYF
v_gene: TRBV7-9; j_gene: TRBJ1-2; CDR3aa: CASSPDGGDGYTF
v_gene: TRBV19; j_gene: TRBJ1-2; CDR3aa: CASTYLGQGYGYTF
v_gene: TRBV10-2; j_gene: TRBJ2-3; CDR3aa: CASSEGLAGALGPQYF
v_gene: TRBV19; j_gene: TRBJ2-3; CDR3aa: CASSGRADTQYF
v_gene: TRBV7-2; j_gene: TRBJ2-4; CDR3aa: CASSLGLARRNIQYF
v_gene: TRBV2; j_gene: TRBJ2-1; CDR3aa: CASSETEGGQGDNEQFF
v_gene: TRBV7-3; j_gene: TRBJ2-1; CDR3aa: CASSLAGGPSNEQFF
v_gene: TRBV5-1; j_gene: TRBJ2-2; CDR3aa: CASSFLTGPGELFF
v_gene: TRBV28; j_gene: TRBJ2-7; CDR3aa: CASSLMNGYSYEQYF
v_gene: TRBV6-6; j_gene: TRBJ1-1; CDR3aa: CASSYTAGLNTEAFF
v_gene: TRBV5-1; j_gene: TRBJ1-1; CDR3aa: CASSPREGTEAFF
v_gene: TRBV30; j_gene: TRBJ2-7; CDR3aa: CASVGALYEQYF
v_gene: TRBV7-9; j_gene: TRBJ2-2; CDR3aa: CASSTPGQKNTGELFF
v_gene: TRBV7-9; j_gene: TRBJ2-1; CDR3aa: CASSLGVSGGNEQFF
v_gene: TRBV5-5; j_gene: TRBJ1-6; CDR3aa: CASSSTGVYSPLHF